What follows are 23 T cell receptor beta chains derived from one specimen sequenced in a study of blood T cells in healthy people across ages. Using a J-beta primer mix together with a sample-barcoded 5' primer, a second PCR was run for about 6 to 12 cycles. TCRdb passed the 5' RACE reads through MiXCR, listing each CDR3 protein once. The sample lists under 1 million distinct CDR3 sequences; 40% to 50% were seen once. Sequenced: blood. The receptor set was obtained from a man in his 60s in good health.

The chain links TRBV12-3 or TRBV12-4 to TRBJ2-3; D remains ambiguous. V gave up 0 bases and J gave up 4 bases, with 5 bases separating them. This CDR3 contains 13 residues. CDR3 sequence (DNA): TGTGCCAGCAGTTTAGCCCCTCCAGATACGCAGTATTTT. It is translated as CASSLAPPDTQYF.

Ten or more counts support this clonotype. The V gene is TRBV5-4, the J gene TRBJ1-2; TRBD1 is a possible D gene (5 bases). This CDR3 is built from 15 residues. The germline gives CDR1 SGHNT, CDR2 YYREEE (reference sequence). The germline V and J ends were trimmed by 3 bases and 4 bases, with 16 bases remaining between them. As DNA, the CDR3 is TGTGCCAGCAGCTACCGGGACCGAATAACCTATGGCTACACCTTC. This sequence encodes CASSYRDRITYGYTF.

V usage is TRBV12-3 or TRBV12-4 and J usage is TRBJ1-2; 7 bases are a match to TRBD1. V trimming: 4 bases; J trimming: 5 bases; junction bases outside the gene matches: 4. The CDR3 sequence is 13 residues long. CDR3 protein: CASSSQGWYGYTF. The CDR3, as DNA: TGTGCCAGCAGTTCACAGGGGTGGTATGGCTACACCTTC.

The chain has TRBV5-6 and TRBJ2-1; D might be TRBD1 (7 bases). V dropped 1 base and J dropped 6 bases, with 17 bases sitting between them. This CDR3 has 16 amino acids. CDR1 and CDR2 from the germline V gene are SGHDT and YYEEEE. CDR3 sequence (DNA): TGTGCCAGCAGCTTGCGCGGGACAGTACTTCCCAATGAGCAGTTCTTC. Translated: CASSLRGTVLPNEQFF.

The gene calls are TRBV7-2 and TRBJ2-5; TRBD2 agrees at 11 bases. CDR3 size: 15 residues. Germline V lookup: CDR1 SGHTA, CDR2 FQGNSA. V was clipped by 7 bases and J by 11 bases; unmatched bases: 15. CDR3 in amino acids: CASTVSGGAHNEQYF. In DNA, the CDR3 is TGTGCCAGCACCGTTAGCGGGGGGGCCCACAATGAGCAGTACTTC. The complete variable domain, with remaining parts taken from reference TRBV7-2 and TRBJ2-5, reads GAGVSQSPSNKVTEKGKDVELRCDPISGHTALYWYRQSLGQGLEFLIYFQGNSAPDKSGLPSDRFSAERTGGSVSTLTIQRTQQEDSAVYLCASTVSGGAHNEQYFGPGTRLLVL.

This clonotype was recorded many times. This chain uses TRBV20-1 with TRBJ2-1, with D possibly being TRBD2 (6 bases). Trimming shortened V by 3 bases and J by 7 bases, and 10 bases separated the two germline ends. The CDR3 covers 12 residues. Germline V gene sequence: CDR1 DFQATT, CDR2 SNEGSKA (reference sequence). The CDR3 sequence is CSASTSWNEQFF. The CDR3 DNA is TGCAGTGCTAGCACTAGCTGGAATGAGCAGTTCTTC.

The V and J genes are TRBV3-1 and TRBJ2-4; D unclear. The assigned J gene may be wrong: the sequence end matches TRBJ2-7 better. Germline V gene sequence: CDR1 LGHDT, CDR2 YNNKEL (reference sequence). CDR3 length equals 11 residues. The CDR3 sequence: CASSQIHEQYF. CDR3 bases: TGTGCCAGCAGCCAAATCCACGAGCAGTACTTC.

This clonotype turned up a few times. The genes are TRBV9 and TRBJ2-1; D may match TRBD1 or TRBD2 (7 bases each). V dropped 6 bases and J dropped 6 bases, with 22 bases sitting between them. Germline assignment: CDR1 SGDLS and CDR2 YYNGEE. The length of the CDR3 is 16 residues. CDR3 amino acids: CASTSGGGRDRNEQFF. CDR3 DNA sequence: TGTGCCAGCACCTCAGGGGGGGGGAGGGATCGCAATGAGCAGTTCTTC. Supplemented by reference TRBV9 and TRBJ2-1, the full variable domain reads DSGVTQTPKHLITATGQRVTLRCSPRSGDLSVYWYQQSLDQGLQFLIQYYNGEERAKGNILERFSAQQFPDLHSELNLSSLELGDSALYFCASTSGGGRDRNEQFFGPGTRLTVL.

The rearrangement uses TRBV7-2 and TRBJ2-3, with a weak D call TRBD1 (7 bases). Trimming cost V 6 bases and J 0 bases, with 22 bases left between them. This CDR3 comprises 18 residues. Germline V gives CDR1 SGHTA, CDR2 FQGNSA. This CDR3 reads CASSYKGAGHQSTDTQYF. CDR3 bases: TGTGCCAGCAGTTATAAGGGGGCGGGGCATCAAAGCACAGATACGCAGTATTTT.

This clonotype was observed many times. V gene TRBV14 combines with J gene TRBJ1-1; D gene uncertain. Germline CDR1 reads SGHDN; CDR2 reads FVKESK. Trimming left V 5 bases short and J 2 bases short, with 9 bases between. This CDR3 has 13 amino acids. CDR3 protein: CASSEASNTEAFF. The CDR3 nucleotides read TGTGCCAGCAGCGAGGCCAGCAACACTGAAGCTTTCTTT.

This clonotype was counted a few times. This chain uses TRBV7-9 with TRBJ1-2; D might be TRBD1 (5 bases). This CDR3 region has 14 residues. Germline V gene data show CDR1 as SEHNR and CDR2 as FQNEAQ (reference sequence). V lost 6 bases to trimming and J lost 3 bases, with 14 bases between them. The CDR3 reads CASSHTGTDYGYTF. The CDR3 DNA reads as TGTGCCAGCAGTCACACCGGGACGGACTATGGCTACACCTTC.

Only a few counts were recorded for this clonotype. The chain carries TRBV6-2 or TRBV6-3 and TRBJ2-7; 8 nucleotides match TRBD1. CDR3 size: 15 residues. CDR1 is MNHEY and CDR2 is SVGEGT in the germline V gene. V lost 5 bases and J lost 9; bases outside the gene matches: 15. In DNA, the CDR3 is TGTGCCAGCAGTCCTCGACCAGGGGGCAACCCTGGGCAGTACTTC. Translated, it gives CASSPRPGGNPGQYF.

The V gene is TRBV27, the J gene TRBJ1-1; the D gene is possibly TRBD1 (6 bases). Germline V gives CDR1 MNHEY, CDR2 SMNVEV (reference sequence). The CDR3 consists of 14 residues. Trimming stripped 6 bases from V and 5 bases from J, with 16 bases between. The CDR3 DNA reads as TGTGCCAGCAGCCCTCCGGGTGACAGGACTGAAGCTTTCTTT. This encodes CASSPPGDRTEAFF.

The V call is TRBV20-1, the J call TRBJ2-3; 9 nucleotides agree with TRBD2. Per germline, CDR1 DFQATT and CDR2 SNEGSKA (reference sequence). This CDR3 is 15 amino acids long. V was pared by 2 bases and J by 5 bases, with 8 bases of the junction left unmatched. The CDR3 is CSARSGGGAVDTQYF. CDR3 bases: TGCAGTGCTAGAAGTGGCGGGGGGGCCGTAGATACGCAGTATTTT.

The DNA for the CDR3 is TGTGCCAGCCGAGGGGGAGAGGGGTTGTGGCCCCAGTACTTC. Its translation is CASRGGEGLWPQYF. The chain joins TRBV2 to TRBJ2-5; D possibly corresponds to TRBD1 (6 bases). The germline V gene has CDR1 SNHLY and CDR2 FYNNEI. There are 14 residues in the CDR3. Trimming took 8 bases from V and 9 from J, leaving 22 bases between them.

Worth noting for this clonotype: With a much larger clone just one base away, this may be a read error. V is TRBV12-3 or TRBV12-4 and J is TRBJ2-7; no clear D. The length of the CDR3 is 13 residues. The CDR3 sequence is CARSPGLSYEQYF. CDR3 nucleotide sequence: TGTGCCCGCAGCCCTGGTCTCTCCTACGAGCAGTACTTC.

Remarks on this clonotype: Being one base from a much bigger clone, this may be a read error. Written as DNA, the CDR3 is TGCCGCGTCGATAAGGGACAGCAAGAGACCCAGTACTTC. It specifies CRVDKGQQETQYF. This chain connects TRBV29-1 to TRBJ2-5; 7 bases map to TRBD1. In germline, CDR1 is SQVTM, CDR2 ANQGSEA. This CDR3 contains 13 residues.

With regard to this clonotype: Compared with germline, one end of the junction differs, possibly owing to a read error. The chain is built from TRBV5-6 and TRBJ2-1; TRBD1 aligns across 11 bases. The end of the DNA is better explained by TRBJ2-7, so the J call may be wrong. Germline V lookup: CDR1 SGHDT, CDR2 YYEEEE. The CDR3 runs to 13 residues. The CDR3 DNA reads as TGTACCAGCAGCCTACGGGACAGGGGGGAGCAGTACTTC. It specifies CTSSLRDRGEQYF.

The chain combines TRBV6-2 or TRBV6-3 with TRBJ1-4; no clear D gene. CDR3 length: 15 amino acids. CDR1 MNHEY and CDR2 SVGEGT come from the germline V gene. V was pared by 2 bases and J by 5 bases, with 12 bases between. DNA of the CDR3: TGTGCCAGCAGTTACCGGAGGACGGAGAATGAAAAACTGTTTTTT. This sequence encodes CASSYRRTENEKLFF.

This clonotype was recorded a few times. This sequence joins TRBV11-2 and TRBJ2-7; 7 bases are shared with TRBD1. The CDR3 totals 13 residues. Germline V lookup: CDR1 SGHAT, CDR2 FQNNGV. Trimming cost V 3 bases and J 5 bases; bases outside gene matches: 4. The CDR3 nucleotides read TGTGCCAGCAGCTTGGACAGGAGTCACGAGCAGTACTTC. It encodes CASSLDRSHEQYF.

The chain employs TRBV3-1 and TRBJ2-6, with D maybe TRBD1 (6 bases). CDR1 is LGHDT and CDR2 is YNNKEL in the germline V gene (reference sequence). V gave up 1 base and J gave up 0 bases, with 13 bases separating them. This CDR3 comprises 18 residues. The CDR3 nucleotides read TGTGCCAGCAGCCAAGCAAGGGGGTCCCACTCTGGGGCCAACGTCCTGACTTTC. Protein sequence: CASSQARGSHSGANVLTF.

This clonotype was detected only a few times. This chain links TRBV6-6 with TRBJ2-7; 7 bases are a match to TRBD1. Per the germline V gene, CDR1 is MNHNY and CDR2 is SVGAGI (reference sequence). CDR3 length: 15 amino acids. V lost 0 bases and J lost 2; bases outside the gene matches: 4. The CDR3 is CASSYSMQGAYEQYF. DNA for the CDR3: TGTGCCAGCAGTTACTCGATGCAGGGGGCCTACGAGCAGTACTTC.

The rearrangement uses TRBV7-2 and TRBJ1-1; possibly TRBD1 for D (6 bases). The CDR3 contains 16 residues. Trimming pared 2 bases from V and 11 bases from J, leaving 24 bases between. Germline loops: CDR1 SGHTA, CDR2 FQGNSA. For the CDR3, the DNA is TGTGCCAGCAGCTTATTGGACAATCAGGGGCACAAACGTGCTTTCTTT. Amino acids: CASSLLDNQGHKRAFF. Based on the CDR3 plus reference TRBV7-2 and TRBJ1-1, the full variable domain is GAGVSQSPSNKVTEKGKDVELRCDPISGHTALYWYRQSLGQGLEFLIYFQGNSAPDKSGLPSDRFSAERTGGSVSTLTIQRTQQEDSAVYLCASSLLDNQGHKRAFFGQGTRLTVV.